This passage covers 7 T cell receptor beta chains from one sample sequenced in a study of shared T cell receptors in the human thymus. Sequenced by immunoSEQ multiplex PCR; TCRdb stores in-frame clones only, minus some. Counted here are hundreds of thousands of clones, over 75% occurring once; the ten biggest clones make up 0.0094%. The same sample was also studied in work on human thymus T cells.

The sequenced material came from thymocytes. The receptors originated from a boy younger than two with a congenital heart defect.

This chain links TRBV7-3 with TRBJ2-3; 10 nucleotides line up with TRBD2. Germline V gene data show CDR1 as SGHTA and CDR2 as FQGTGA. The CDR3 spans 18 residues. V dropped 4 bases and J dropped 0; count of bases not matched to a gene: 10. In nucleotides, the CDR3 is TGTGCCAGCAGCTCCGAACCCTCTAGCGGGGGAAGCACAGATACGCAGTATTTT. Amino acid sequence: CASSSEPSSGGSTDTQYF.

This clone occurred once. This chain connects TRBV30 to TRBJ2-5, with 9 bases aligning to TRBD1. V was clipped by 3 bases and J by 4 bases; unmatched bases: 15. The CDR3 has 17 residues. CDR1 is GTSNPN and CDR2 is SVGIG in the germline V gene (reference sequence). In DNA, the CDR3 is TGTGCCTGGAGGCACCTCTTGGGACAGGGAGTTAGAGAGACCCAGTACTTC. It specifies CAWRHLLGQGVRETQYF.

The V call is TRBV18, the J call TRBJ1-5, with no clear D. The germline CDR1 and CDR2 sequences are KGHSH and LQKENI. V was clipped by 3 bases and J by 10 bases, with 19 bases between them. The CDR3 length is 15 residues. CDR3 amino acids: CASSPGNWALSPQHF. In nucleotides, the CDR3 is TGTGCCAGCTCACCTGGTAATTGGGCTTTATCTCCCCAGCATTTT.

V is TRBV9 and J is TRBJ1-4, with 11 bases fitting TRBD1. In germline, CDR1 is SGDLS, CDR2 YYNGEE. J gave up 2 bases and V 0 bases, and 6 bases lay outside the gene matches. The CDR3 has 18 residues. The CDR3 nucleotides read TGTGCCAGCAGCGTAGGAGGGGACAGGGGGGCGACTAATGAAAAACTGTTTTTT. This gives the protein CASSVGGDRGATNEKLFF.

This sequence joins TRBV28 and TRBJ2-1, with 12 bases identical to TRBD2. With V trimmed by 1 base and J by 9 bases, 7 bases remained unmatched. The germline V gene has CDR1 MDHEN and CDR2 SYDVKM. The CDR3 is 16 amino acids. The CDR3 DNA sequence: TGTGCCAGCAGTTTATTCGGTCTAGCGGGGGGGTTTGAGCAGTTCTTC. This codes for CASSLFGLAGGFEQFF.

This clone was recorded only once. This chain joins TRBV6-8 and TRBJ1-2, with TRBD1 matching 7 bases. Germline loops: CDR1 MNHGY, CDR2 SAAAGT. The CDR3 consists of 17 residues. The J segment lost 3 bases and the V segment lost 6 bases, leaving 16 bases of the junction unmatched. DNA of the CDR3: TGTGCCAGCAGGGCTGACAGGGTAGTTTTCCCCTACTATGGCTACACCTTC. This gives the protein CASRADRVVFPYYGYTF.

The chain is built from TRBV19 and TRBJ2-2, with D hard to call. CDR3 length equals 11 residues. Trimming shortened V by 4 bases and J by 6 bases, and 3 bases separated the two germline ends. The germline V gene encodes CDR1 LNHDA and CDR2 SQIVND (reference sequence). CDR3 protein: CASSKPGELFF. In nucleotides, the CDR3 is TGTGCCAGTAGTAAGCCCGGGGAGCTGTTTTTT.